Below, 17 T cell receptor beta chains from the same sample are listed, as sequenced in a study of shared clonotypes between healthy human individuals (dated by TCRdb to about 2020). The method was the immunoSEQ multiplex PCR assay. TCRdb stores this immuneACCESS table with in-frame sequences only. Part of the clones is absent; in the studies checked, under half of the shortfall reflects unresolved V genes, and no reason is known for the rest. The sample table lists approximately 2.5 million clones, around nine tenths of them with a count of one. The ten largest clones represent around 0.14% of the sample. The sequenced material came from naive CD4+ T cells sorted from blood. Reading the label with the study, this specimen's cell subset or site is: CD45RA+ positively selected. The receptors come from a man between 18 and 35 years old in good health.

A note on this clone: At the DNA level, this CDR3 is encoded by other sequences in the same sample as well. This chain connects TRBV11-3 to TRBJ2-7; perhaps TRBD2 as D (5 bases). Germline values: CDR1 SGHNT, CDR2 YENEEA. The CDR3 spans 11 residues. V lost 4 bases to trimming and J lost 4 bases, with 5 bases between them. Here the CDR3 reads CASSSGYEQYF. The CDR3 DNA reads TGTGCCAGCAGCTCGGGGTACGAGCAGTACTTC.

The V call is TRBV7-2, the J call TRBJ2-3; 9 nucleotides agree with TRBD1. The CDR3 is 16 residues long. The ends lost 5 bases at V and 4 bases at J; junction bases unmatched: 10. Germline V gene lookup returns CDR1 SGHTA and CDR2 FQGNSA. The CDR3 bases are TGTGCCAGCAGCCTACACGGGACAGGGATGTCAGATACGCAGTATTTT. Amino acid sequence: CASSLHGTGMSDTQYF.

The chain joins TRBV28 to TRBJ1-6; 7 nucleotides agree with TRBD1. V dropped 4 bases and J dropped 5; count of bases not matched to a gene: 2. The CDR3 loop spans 14 amino acids. Germline V lookup: CDR1 MDHEN, CDR2 SYDVKM. In DNA form, the CDR3 reads TGTGCCAGCAGTTCGACAGGGAATAATTCACCCCTCCACTTT. As protein: CASSSTGNNSPLHF.

The chain employs TRBV28 and TRBJ2-7, with D perhaps matching TRBD1 (6 bases). Germline-derived CDR1 and CDR2 are MDHEN and SYDVKM. The CDR3 runs to 15 residues. The ends were cut back, 11 bases at V and 5 bases at J, with 25 bases in the middle. CDR3 sequence: CAGSSTGLQDNEQYF. The CDR3 nucleotides are TGTGCCGGGAGTTCCACAGGGCTGCAGGATAACGAGCAGTACTTC.

This chain uses TRBV15 with TRBJ2-7; the D gene is possibly TRBD2 (6 bases). The CDR3 has 18 residues. The V end lost 2 bases, the J end lost 5 bases, and 25 bases lay between the germline ends. Germline V lookup: CDR1 LNHNV, CDR2 YYDKDF (reference sequence). The CDR3: CATSRRTTSRGSNHEQYF. The CDR3 bases are TGTGCCACCAGCAGACGAACCACTAGCCGCGGGTCTAATCACGAGCAGTACTTC.

The J gene is TRBJ1-2, the V gene TRBV28, with D maybe TRBD1 (6 bases). The ends were cut back, 5 bases at V and 6 bases at J, with 13 bases in the middle. CDR1 MDHEN and CDR2 SYDVKM come from the germline V gene. The CDR3 loop spans 13 amino acids. The CDR3 region is CASSTTGKHGYTF. CDR3 in DNA: TGTGCCAGCAGTACAACAGGGAAACATGGCTACACCTTC.

This clone has only one observation. Other DNA sequences within the sample encode an identical CDR3. The chain uses TRBV30 and TRBJ2-3, with TRBD1 identical over 9 bases. Germline CDR1 GTSNPN, CDR2 SVGIG (reference sequence). The CDR3 is made up of 14 amino acids. V was pared by 3 bases and J by 3 bases, with 4 bases of the junction left unmatched. The CDR3: CAWSAGQGTDTQYF. Written as DNA, the CDR3 is TGTGCCTGGAGCGCGGGACAGGGAACAGATACGCAGTATTTT.

The chain carries TRBV18 and TRBJ2-1; D may be TRBD2 (6 bases). The CDR3 runs to 15 residues. Trimming took 2 bases from V and 10 from J, leaving 18 bases between them. CDR1 and CDR2 (germline): KGHSH, LQKENI. CDR3 nucleotide sequence: TGTGCCAGCTCACCAGGACTGCTAGCGTCTCACGAGCAGTTCTTC. This sequence encodes CASSPGLLASHEQFF.

This sequence joins TRBV7-8 and TRBJ2-2; 7 nucleotides match TRBD2. V shed 4 bases and J 6 bases; nucleotides not matched to a gene: 11. In germline, CDR1 is SGHVS, CDR2 FQNEAQ. The CDR3 is 16 residues long. The CDR3 sequence is CASSSRLAVASGELFF. The CDR3 coding sequence is TGTGCCAGCAGCTCCCGACTAGCTGTCGCCTCCGGGGAGCTGTTTTTT.

This chain uses TRBV28 with TRBJ1-5; possible D gene TRBD1, 5 bases. This CDR3 contains 18 residues. The germline CDR1 and CDR2 sequences are MDHEN and SYDVKM. Deletions cut 1 base from V and 2 bases from J, with 18 bases between. CDR3: CASSLFHGTYAGNQPQHF. The CDR3 bases are TGTGCCAGCAGTTTATTCCACGGGACGTACGCCGGCAATCAGCCCCAGCATTTT.

For this clone: A read error may account for a junction end that differs from germline. The rearrangement links TRBV9 to TRBJ2-3, with D tentatively TRBD1 or TRBD2 (5 bases each). Germline-derived CDR1 and CDR2 are SGDLS and YYNGEE. The CDR3 contains 15 residues. CDR3 residues: CASSPGTYSTDMQYF. CDR3 sequence (DNA): TGTGCCAGCAGCCCCGGGACGTATAGCACAGATATGCAGTATTTT.

The V and J genes are TRBV27 and TRBJ2-1; 16 bases align to TRBD2. CDR3 length equals 15 residues. Unmatched junction bases numbered 2, after V lost 5 bases and J lost 7 bases. Germline V CDR1 and CDR2: MNHEY, SMNVEV (reference sequence). CDR3 DNA: TGTGCCAGCAGTCCGGGACTAGCGGGGGGGAATGAGCAGTTCTTC. Amino acids: CASSPGLAGGNEQFF.

V usage is TRBV20-1 and J usage is TRBJ2-7; tentatively, D is TRBD1 or TRBD2 (5 bases each). The CDR3 contains 11 residues. V was cut by 5 bases and J by 4 bases, with 9 bases left in between. Looked up from germline, CDR1 is DFQATT and CDR2 is SNEGSKA (reference sequence). The CDR3: CSAGDEYEQYF. DNA for the CDR3: TGCAGTGCTGGGGACGAGTACGAGCAGTACTTC.

The V and J genes are TRBV6-6 and TRBJ2-1, with 12 bases that match TRBD2. The CDR3 has 15 residues. J was trimmed by 3 bases and V by 4 bases; bases with no gene match: 1. Germline V gene sequence: CDR1 MNHNY, CDR2 SVGAGI (reference sequence). This CDR3 reads CASSSGLAGYNEQFF. CDR3 sequence (DNA): TGTGCCAGCAGTTCGGGACTAGCGGGCTACAATGAGCAGTTCTTC.

The gene calls are TRBV28 and TRBJ1-5, with 7 bases lining up with TRBD1. The germline CDR1 and CDR2 sequences are MDHEN and SYDVKM. The CDR3 loop spans 16 amino acids. Trimming removed 6 bases from V and 6 bases from J; junction bases left unmatched: 14. For the CDR3, the DNA is TGTGCCAGCAGCCTTTCGCGGCAGGGGGGTGGTCAGCCCCAGCATTTT. Protein sequence: CASSLSRQGGGQPQHF.

The chain combines TRBV6-1 with TRBJ1-3; no clear D gene. The germline V and J ends were trimmed by 3 bases and 4 bases, with 4 bases remaining between them. Germline assignment: CDR1 MNHNS and CDR2 SASEGT. This CDR3 is 12 amino acids long. The CDR3 spells CASSDWGNTIYF. For the CDR3, the DNA is TGTGCCAGCAGTGATTGGGGAAACACCATATATTTT.

The rearrangement links TRBV18 to TRBJ2-7; D is perhaps TRBD1 (6 bases). Germline CDR1 is KGHSH and CDR2 is LQKENI. Trimming left V 0 bases short and J 5 bases short, with 17 bases between. CDR3 length: 16 residues. The CDR3 DNA follows: TGTGCCAGCTCACCACCTAACCACAGGGAAGGCCACGAGCAGTACTTC. It codes for CASSPPNHREGHEQYF.